What follows are 22 T cell receptor beta chains derived from one specimen sequenced in a study of low-dose radiotherapy and immunotherapy resistance in tumors. Time point noted: after trial treatment. Treatment in this sample: LDRT plus nivolumab, ipilimumab, low-dose cyclophosphamide and aspirin (RACIN trial). Primers used for first-strand cDNA, a TRAV- and TRBV-specific set, covered both alpha and beta chains. A constant-region primer paired with the V-primer adapter amplified TCRs over about 19 PCR cycles. TCRdb itself ran the reads through MiXCR, one entry per CDR3 protein. The sample has roughly 32,000 distinct CDR3 sequences; less than 65% are singletons. The sample consisted of PBMCs, taken after low-dose radiotherapy plus immunotherapy. The origin of the receptors is a male donor with gallbladder cancer.

This clonotype was observed at least ten times. V gene TRBV11-2 combines with J gene TRBJ2-1; 14 bases fit TRBD2. The CDR3 sequence is 15 residues long. The ends lost 8 bases at V and 6 bases at J; junction bases unmatched: 6. CDR1 and CDR2 from the germline V gene are SGHAT and FQNNGV. The CDR3 region is CASRPTSGRGNEQFF. In nucleotides, the CDR3 is TGTGCCAGCCGACCGACTAGCGGGAGGGGCAATGAGCAGTTCTTC.

This clonotype was detected many times. This chain joins TRBV29-1 and TRBJ1-2; D is unresolved. The V gene lost 5 bases and the J gene lost 3 bases, with 13 bases spanning the gap. The CDR3 sequence is 13 residues long. Germline CDR1 reads SQVTM; CDR2 reads ANQGSEA. The chain's CDR3 is CSVIGDTDYGYTF. The CDR3 DNA reads TGCAGCGTTATAGGAGACACCGACTATGGCTACACCTTC.

In regard to this clonotype: Given the absence of the conserved phenylalanine or tryptophan at the CDR3 end, a read error is likely. This rearrangement joins TRBV5-1 to TRBJ2-5; D ambiguous. This CDR3 is built from 9 residues. Germline lookup yields CDR1 SGHRS and CDR2 YFSETQ. V shed 0 bases and J shed 9 bases, with 0 bases lying between them. The CDR3 nucleotides read TGCGCCAGCAGCTTGGCCCAGTACTAC. Protein product: CASSLAQYY.

This clonotype was observed a single time. The chain recombines TRBV19 with TRBJ2-7, with D unresolved. V was clipped by 0 bases and J by 1 base, with 13 bases between them. Germline-derived CDR1 and CDR2 are LNHDA and SQIVND (reference sequence). The CDR3 sequence is 16 residues long. The CDR3 spells CASSIDTLRGSYEQYF. The CDR3 nucleotides are TGTGCCAGTAGTATAGACACCTTAAGAGGATCCTACGAGCAGTACTTC.

The chain couples TRBV20-1 to TRBJ1-4; 7 bases map to TRBD1. Germline CDR1 reads DFQATT; CDR2 reads SNEGSKA (reference sequence). With 4 bases clipped from V and 3 bases from J, the junction kept 14 bases outside the gene matches. CDR3 length equals 17 residues. CDR3 amino acids: CSAIDRADASSNEKLFF. CDR3 nucleotide sequence: TGCAGTGCTATCGACAGGGCAGACGCCTCATCTAATGAAAAACTGTTTTTT.

Of note for this clonotype: A far larger clone is one base from this, pointing to a likely read error. The chain is built from TRBV9 and TRBJ2-7; 10 positions match TRBD2. V dropped 1 base and J dropped 7; count of bases not matched to a gene: 8. Germline V gene sequence: CDR1 SGDLS, CDR2 YYNGEE. CDR3 length equals 15 residues. Here the CDR3 reads CASSVSAGGLNEQYF. The CDR3 DNA is TGTGCCAGCAGCGTATCAGCGGGAGGGTTGAATGAGCAGTACTTC.

This clonotype counts as medium-sized. The CDR3 DNA sequence: TGCGCCAGCAGCCTAAAAACAGGGGGCATATCTGGGGCCAACGTCCTGACTTTC. This codes for CASSLKTGGISGANVLTF. The chain combines TRBV5-1 with TRBJ2-6, with 9 nucleotides matching TRBD1. The length of the CDR3 is 18 residues. With 4 bases clipped from V and 1 base from J, the junction kept 9 bases outside the gene matches. Germline CDR1 SGHRS, CDR2 YFSETQ.

This clonotype is a singleton in its sample. The chain uses TRBV18 and TRBJ2-7; a possible D gene is TRBD1 (6 bases). From germline, CDR1 is KGHSH and CDR2 LQKENI. With 2 bases removed from V and 0 bases from J, the gap between germline ends came to 11 bases. The CDR3 extends over 15 amino acids. The CDR3 sequence is CASSPGQFSSYEQYF. The CDR3 DNA reads as TGTGCCAGCTCACCAGGACAGTTCAGCTCCTACGAGCAGTACTTC.

This clonotype was recorded many times. The V gene is TRBV20-1, the J gene TRBJ2-2, with 8 nucleotides matching TRBD2. CDR1 is DFQATT and CDR2 is SNEGSKA in the germline V gene (reference sequence). The CDR3 length is 15 residues. V gave up 5 bases and J gave up 0 bases; unmatched junction bases: 5. The CDR3 region is CSAATGGPNTGELFF. DNA of the CDR3: TGCAGTGCTGCCACGGGGGGGCCGAACACCGGGGAGCTGTTTTTT.

The J gene is TRBJ2-3, the V gene TRBV4-1; possibly TRBD2 for D (5 bases). V was cut by 0 bases and J by 0 bases, with 13 bases left in between. Germline CDR1 and CDR2: MGHRA and YSYEKL. The CDR3 sequence is 17 residues long. CDR3 DNA: TGCGCCAGCAGCCAAGATCTTGGAGGAGTAAGCACAGATACGCAGTATTTT. As protein: CASSQDLGGVSTDTQYF.

The chain joins TRBV4-1 to TRBJ2-3; tentative D call: TRBD2 (6 bases). Germline V gene sequence: CDR1 MGHRA, CDR2 YSYEKL. This CDR3 is 16 amino acids long. V was cut by 4 bases and J by 0 bases, with 14 bases left in between. The CDR3 loop is CASSLPVAGSTDTQYF. As DNA, the CDR3 is TGCGCCAGCAGCCTCCCGGTGGCGGGGAGCACAGATACGCAGTATTTT.

The chain links TRBV11-2 to TRBJ2-1; D remains ambiguous. V dropped 5 bases and J dropped 8 bases, with 13 bases sitting between them. The germline V gene encodes CDR1 SGHAT and CDR2 FQNNGV. The length of the CDR3 is 13 residues. CDR3 loop: CASSPAATDEQFF. The CDR3 nucleotides read TGTGCCAGCAGCCCTGCGGCCACGGATGAGCAGTTCTTC.

This clonotype qualifies as medium-sized. The chain employs TRBV5-4 and TRBJ2-7, with D maybe TRBD2 (6 bases). Germline values: CDR1 SGHNT, CDR2 YYREEE (reference sequence). Trimming pared 0 bases from V and 3 bases from J, leaving 10 bases between. This CDR3 contains 14 residues. CDR3 bases: TGTGCCAGCAGCTTGGGCGTGCGGGACTACGAGCAGTACTTC. Its translation: CASSLGVRDYEQYF.

Concerning this clonotype: This likely stems from a read error, as it lies one base from a far larger clone. This sequence joins TRBV7-9 and TRBJ2-7; D gene uncertain. The CDR3 runs 12 residues. The germline gives CDR1 SEHNR, CDR2 FQNEAQ (reference sequence). V was clipped by 5 bases and J by 2 bases, with 7 bases between them. CDR3 bases: TGTGCCAGCAGCGGCAACACCTACGAGCAGTACTTC. It specifies CASSGNTYEQYF.

Turning to this clonotype: The likely explanation is a read error, given a far larger clone one base away. V and J are TRBV9 and TRBJ2-1; D could derive from TRBD1 or TRBD2 (5 bases each). The CDR3 totals 15 residues. Germline V gene lookup returns CDR1 SGDLS and CDR2 YYNGEE. V dropped 0 bases and J dropped 10 bases, with 17 bases sitting between them. The CDR3 DNA sequence: TGTGCCAGCAGCGTAGGGGGGAGTTCTACCTACGAGCAGTTCTTC. It codes for CASSVGGSSTYEQFF.

This clonotype has only a few counts. This rearrangement joins TRBV10-3 to TRBJ2-1; no firm D call. V gave up 2 bases and J gave up 9 bases, with 14 bases separating them. The CDR3 runs to 14 residues. From germline, CDR1 is ENHRY and CDR2 SYGVKD. CDR3 in DNA: TGTGCCATCAGTGAGGGAGCAGCCCTTGGTGAGCAGTTCTTC. Translation: CAISEGAALGEQFF.

Comment on this clonotype: It is likely a read error: a sequence one base away is far more abundant. The rearrangement links TRBV6-1 to TRBJ2-2, with a tentative D call TRBD2 (5 bases). The CDR3 covers 15 residues. V lost 5 bases and J lost 7, with 17 bases in between. Germline V CDR1 and CDR2: MNHNS, SASEGT. The CDR3 DNA is TGTGCCAGCAGTTACGCCGAGACTACAAACGGGGAGCTGTTTTTT. Its protein product is CASSYAETTNGELFF.

This clonotype has ten or more counts. The chain couples TRBV6-6 to TRBJ2-3, with D possibly being TRBD2 (5 bases). CDR3 length equals 14 residues. Germline values: CDR1 MNHNY, CDR2 SVGAGI (reference sequence). Trimming cost V 10 bases and J 0 bases, with 14 bases left between them. CDR3 nucleotide sequence: TGTGCCACCCTTACTAGTGCTAGCACAGATACGCAGTATTTT. As protein: CATLTSASTDTQYF.

The chain carries TRBV20-1 and TRBJ2-2; tentatively, D is TRBD1 or TRBD2 (5 bases each). Germline CDR1 reads DFQATT; CDR2 reads SNEGSKA (reference sequence). This CDR3 is built from 16 residues. V was shortened by 3 bases and J by 1 base, with 15 bases between the two germline ends. CDR3 nucleotide sequence: TGCAGTGCTAGGTGGCCCGGTGGGGGGAACACCGGGGAGCTGTTTTTT. It is translated as CSARWPGGGNTGELFF.

Points on this clonotype: A far more abundant clone sits one base away, making this likely a read error. The gene calls are TRBV5-1 and TRBJ2-1, with TRBD1 identical over 11 bases. Trimming cost V 4 bases and J 10 bases; bases outside gene matches: 7. This CDR3 comprises 14 residues. Germline V lookup: CDR1 SGHRS, CDR2 YFSETQ. The CDR3 region is CASSRTGGNYEQFF. CDR3 nucleotide sequence: TGCGCCAGCAGCAGGACAGGGGGCAACTACGAGCAGTTCTTC.

The sample holds many counts of this clonotype. The V gene is TRBV19, the J gene TRBJ2-1, with TRBD2 identical over 9 bases. The V segment lost 0 bases and the J segment 4 bases; nucleotides outside the gene matches: 7. The germline V gene has CDR1 LNHDA and CDR2 SQIVND (reference sequence). The length of the CDR3 is 17 residues. This CDR3 is CASSIDRGGGAYNEQFF. For the CDR3, the DNA is TGTGCCAGTAGTATAGATCGGGGCGGGGGGGCGTACAATGAGCAGTTCTTC. Variable domain in full (rest from reference TRBV19 and TRBJ2-1): DGGITQSPKYLFRKEGQNVTLSCEQNLNHDAMYWYRQDPGQGLRLIYYSQIVNDFQKGDIAEGYSVSREKKESFPLTVTSAQKNPTAFYLCASSIDRGGGAYNEQFFGPGTRLTVL.

This sequence joins TRBV5-1 and TRBJ2-5; TRBD2 matches at 8 bases. The CDR3 runs 15 residues. The V gene end was trimmed by 3 bases and the J gene end by 5 bases; junction bases not matched to a gene: 9. In germline, CDR1 is SGHRS, CDR2 YFSETQ. The CDR3 spells CASSYGGAGWETQYF. The DNA of the CDR3 is TGCGCCAGCAGCTACGGGGGGGCAGGTTGGGAGACCCAGTACTTC.